The 13 T cell receptor beta chains presented below share a single source sample, sequenced in a study of T cell responses to AZD1222 COVID-19 vaccine. Libraries were prepared by immunoSEQ multiplex PCR; TCRdb keeps only in-frame clonotypes and omits some of them. The sample shows more than 75,000 clones, 80% to 90% of them seen only once. The sample in question was peripheral blood, obtained on day 0 of AZD1222 vaccination. The receptors come from an adult in good health.

The chain links TRBV12-5 to TRBJ2-7, with a possible D match to TRBD1 (6 bases). This CDR3 contains 14 residues. Germline lookup yields CDR1 LGHNT and CDR2 FRNRAP. Between the trimmed V and J ends, which lost 7 bases and 3 bases, there was a span of 16 bases. The CDR3 sequence: CASVSGDKIYEQYF. CDR3 coding DNA: TGTGCTAGTGTTTCCGGGGACAAGATCTACGAGCAGTACTTC.

This clone has a handful of counts. The chain couples TRBV19 to TRBJ2-6, with D possibly TRBD1 on 5 matching bases. Trimming cost V 1 base and J 2 bases, with 21 bases left between them. Per the germline V gene, CDR1 is LNHDA and CDR2 is SQIVND (reference sequence). CDR3 size: 20 residues. The CDR3: CASSIGPLRGPRAGANVLTF. The DNA for the CDR3 is TGTGCCAGTAGTATAGGCCCCCTAAGGGGCCCTAGGGCTGGGGCCAACGTCCTGACTTTC.

This chain links TRBV4-1 with TRBJ2-7; 11 bases fit TRBD2. The CDR3 is 18 amino acids. V was pared by 0 bases and J by 1 base, with 8 bases of the junction left unmatched. CDR1 is MGHRA, CDR2 YSYEKL, per germline. CDR3 in DNA: TGCGCCAGCAGCCAAGATCAGATAGCGGGGGGGACGTCCTACGAGCAGTACTTC. It is translated as CASSQDQIAGGTSYEQYF.

This clone was recorded once. The chain carries TRBV7-9 and TRBJ1-5; D gene uncertain. The V and J ends lost 5 bases and 7 bases respectively, with 15 bases between them. The CDR3 is 14 residues long. Per the germline V gene, CDR1 is SEHNR and CDR2 is FQNEAQ (reference sequence). This chain's CDR3 is CASSPGPGVQPQHF. In nucleotides, the CDR3 is TGTGCCAGCAGCCCCGGGCCCGGAGTACAGCCCCAGCATTTT.

As concerns this clone: A junction end diverges from the germline sequence, so it may reflect a read error. The gene calls are TRBV7-7 and TRBJ2-2; 10 nucleotides match TRBD2. CDR3 length: 16 residues. Germline V CDR1 and CDR2: SSHAT, FNYEAQ (reference sequence). CDR3 nucleotide sequence: TGTGCTAGCAGCCTAGGACTAGCGGCGAACACCGGGGAGCTGTTTTTT. It is translated as CASSLGLAANTGELFF.

The rearrangement joins TRBV28 to TRBJ1-1, with D perhaps matching TRBD1 (6 bases). The V end lost 4 bases, the J end lost 8 bases, and 11 bases lay between the germline ends. Germline V gene lookup returns CDR1 MDHEN and CDR2 SYDVKM. The CDR3 is made up of 12 amino acids. The CDR3 region is CASSWTASEAFF. CDR3 coding DNA: TGTGCCAGCAGTTGGACAGCTAGCGAAGCTTTCTTT.

The V gene is TRBV5-4, the J gene TRBJ2-7; D is unclear. The V and J ends lost 4 bases and 6 bases respectively, with 17 bases between them. The CDR3 covers 14 residues. Germline V gene lookup returns CDR1 SGHNT and CDR2 YYREEE (reference sequence). CDR3 bases: TGTGCCAGCAGCCCTGGCCTAGACCGCTCCGAGCAGTACTTC. It translates to CASSPGLDRSEQYF.

Only a few counts were recorded for this clone. The genes are TRBV11-2 and TRBJ2-1, with D uncertain. Germline V CDR1 and CDR2: SGHAT, FQNNGV. The CDR3 has 15 amino acids. Trimming took 2 bases from V and 0 from J, leaving 8 bases between them. The CDR3: CASSLLRSSYNEQFF. The CDR3, as DNA: TGTGCCAGCAGCTTACTGCGGAGCTCCTACAATGAGCAGTTCTTC.

This sequence joins TRBV18 and TRBJ2-5; TRBD1 is a possible D gene (6 bases). Trimming left V 3 bases short and J 2 bases short, with 22 bases between. The CDR3 sequence is 18 residues long. Germline CDR1 reads KGHSH; CDR2 reads LQKENI. CDR3 coding DNA: TGTGCCAGCTCACCTCCATCCGGGACAACTACCTTACAAGAGACCCAGTACTTC. It is translated as CASSPPSGTTTLQETQYF.

In this sample, this clone turned up a few times. Within the sample, other DNA sequences also encode this same CDR3. This chain uses TRBV4-2 with TRBJ1-3, with TRBD1 matching 7 bases. The junction had 3 bases not matched to a gene; V was cut back by 4 bases and J by 0 bases. Per germline, CDR1 LGHNA and CDR2 YNFKEQ. This CDR3 contains 15 residues. CDR3 in amino acids: CASSPRQGSGNTIYF. The DNA of the CDR3 is TGTGCCAGCAGCCCCCGACAGGGCTCTGGAAACACCATATATTTT.

The chain combines TRBV13 with TRBJ1-1, with D possibly TRBD1 on 5 matching bases. Between the trimmed V and J ends, which lost 3 bases and 4 bases, there was a span of 12 bases. Germline CDR1 PRHDT, CDR2 FYEKMQ (reference sequence). CDR3 size: 14 residues. Written as DNA, the CDR3 is TGTGCCAGCAGCTTTGAGAGGGGAAGCACTGAAGCTTTCTTT. Protein product: CASSFERGSTEAFF.

The J gene is TRBJ1-5, the V gene TRBV24-1, with D possibly TRBD1 on 6 matching bases. Germline V gene lookup returns CDR1 KGHDR and CDR2 SFDVKD. This CDR3 spans 16 amino acids. The V end was cut by 6 bases, the J end by 4 bases, with 18 bases between. The CDR3 DNA reads as TGTGCCACCAGTAGCGGGACAACTTGTATAAATCAGCCCCAGCATTTT. The encoded protein is CATSSGTTCINQPQHF.

The chain recombines TRBV5-5 with TRBJ1-5; no definite D call. There are 14 residues in the CDR3. Germline lookup yields CDR1 SGHKS and CDR2 YYEKEE (reference sequence). With 1 base removed from V and 3 bases from J, the gap between germline ends came to 8 bases. CDR3 residues: CASSLLGDNQPQHF. Here the CDR3 DNA reads TGTGCCAGCAGCTTGCTTGGGGACAATCAGCCCCAGCATTTT.